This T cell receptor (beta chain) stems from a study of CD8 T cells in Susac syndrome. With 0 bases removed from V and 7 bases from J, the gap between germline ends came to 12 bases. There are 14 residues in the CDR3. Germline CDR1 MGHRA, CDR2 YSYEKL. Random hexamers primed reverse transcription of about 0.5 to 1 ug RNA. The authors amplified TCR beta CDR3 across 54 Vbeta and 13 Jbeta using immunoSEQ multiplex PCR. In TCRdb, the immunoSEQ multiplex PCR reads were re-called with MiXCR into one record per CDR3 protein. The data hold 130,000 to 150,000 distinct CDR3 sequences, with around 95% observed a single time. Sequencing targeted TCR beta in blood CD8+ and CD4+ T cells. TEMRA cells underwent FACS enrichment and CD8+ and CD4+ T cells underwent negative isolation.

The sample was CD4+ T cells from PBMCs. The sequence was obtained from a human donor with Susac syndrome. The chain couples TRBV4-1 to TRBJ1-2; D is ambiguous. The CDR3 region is CASSQDIGFRGYTF. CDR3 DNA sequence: TGCGCCAGCAGCCAAGATATTGGGTTTCGTGGCTACACCTTC.